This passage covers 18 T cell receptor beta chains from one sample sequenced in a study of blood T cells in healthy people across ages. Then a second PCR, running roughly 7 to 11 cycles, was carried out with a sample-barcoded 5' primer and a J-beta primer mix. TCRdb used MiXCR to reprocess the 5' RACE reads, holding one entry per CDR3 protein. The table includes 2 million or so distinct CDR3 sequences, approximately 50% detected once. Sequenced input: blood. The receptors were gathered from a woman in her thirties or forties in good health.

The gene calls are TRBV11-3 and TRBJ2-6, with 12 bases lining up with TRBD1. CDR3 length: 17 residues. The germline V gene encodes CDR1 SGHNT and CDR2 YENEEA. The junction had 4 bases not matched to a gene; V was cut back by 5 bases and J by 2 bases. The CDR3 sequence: CASSLGTGGAGANVLTF. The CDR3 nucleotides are TGTGCCAGCAGCCTAGGGACAGGGGGCGCTGGGGCCAACGTCCTGACTTTC.

CDR3 residues: CASSDSQGNTEAFF. CDR3 in DNA: TGTGCCAGCAGTGATTCACAGGGGAACACTGAAGCTTTCTTT. V usage is TRBV25-1 and J usage is TRBJ1-1, with D maybe TRBD1 (6 bases). CDR1 and CDR2 (germline): MGHDK, SYGVNS. Trimming removed 3 bases at V and 1 base at J, with 9 bases between. The CDR3 runs to 14 residues. Looking up the rest from reference TRBV25-1 and TRBJ1-1 gives the full variable domain: EADIYQTPRYLVIGTGKKITLECSQTMGHDKMYWYQQDPGMELHLIHYSYGVNSTEKGDLSSESTVSRIRTEHFPLTLESARPSHTSQYLCASSDSQGNTEAFFGQGTRLTVV.

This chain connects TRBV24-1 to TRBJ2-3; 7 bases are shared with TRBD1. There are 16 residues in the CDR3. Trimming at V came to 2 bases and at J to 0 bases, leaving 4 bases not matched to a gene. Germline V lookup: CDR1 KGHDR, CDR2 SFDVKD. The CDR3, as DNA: TGTGCCACCAGTGATTGGGGACAGAGTAGCACAGATACGCAGTATTTT. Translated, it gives CATSDWGQSSTDTQYF.

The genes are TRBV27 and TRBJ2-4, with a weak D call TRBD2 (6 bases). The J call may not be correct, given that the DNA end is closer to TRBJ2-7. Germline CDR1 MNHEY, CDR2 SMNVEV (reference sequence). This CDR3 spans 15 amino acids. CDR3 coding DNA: TGTGCCAGCAGTTTCAAGGCGGGAAGAAGCTACGAGCAGTACTTC. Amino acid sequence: CASSFKAGRSYEQYF.

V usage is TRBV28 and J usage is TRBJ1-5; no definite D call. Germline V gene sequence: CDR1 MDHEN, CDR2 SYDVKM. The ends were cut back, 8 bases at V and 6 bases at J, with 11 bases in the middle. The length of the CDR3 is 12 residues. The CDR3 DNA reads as TGTGCCAGCCAGGCGAGTAGTCAGCCCCAGCATTTT. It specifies CASQASSQPQHF.

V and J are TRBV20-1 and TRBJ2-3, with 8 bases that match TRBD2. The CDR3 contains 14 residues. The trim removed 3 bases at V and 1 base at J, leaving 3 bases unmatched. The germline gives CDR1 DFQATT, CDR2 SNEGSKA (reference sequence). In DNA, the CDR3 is TGCAGTGCTAGGCGGGGGGCCCGCACAGATACGCAGTATTTT. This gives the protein CSARRGARTDTQYF.

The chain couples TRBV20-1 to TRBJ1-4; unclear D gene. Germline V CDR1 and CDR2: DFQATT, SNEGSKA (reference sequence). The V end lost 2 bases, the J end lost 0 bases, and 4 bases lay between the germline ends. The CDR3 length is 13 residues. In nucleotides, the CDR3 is TGCAGTGCTAGACAGACAACTAATGAAAAACTGTTTTTT. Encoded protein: CSARQTTNEKLFF.

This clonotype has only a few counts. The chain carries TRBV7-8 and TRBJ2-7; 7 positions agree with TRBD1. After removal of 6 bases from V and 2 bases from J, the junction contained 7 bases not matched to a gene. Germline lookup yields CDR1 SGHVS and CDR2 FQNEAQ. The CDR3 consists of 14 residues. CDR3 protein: CASSLGQTAYEQYF. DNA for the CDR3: TGTGCCAGCAGTTTGGGACAGACAGCCTACGAGCAGTACTTC. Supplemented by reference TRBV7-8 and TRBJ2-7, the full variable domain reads GAGVSQSPRYKVAKRGQDVALRCDPISGHVSLFWYQQALGQGPEFLTYFQNEAQLDKSGLPSDRFFAERPEGSVSTLKIQRTQQEDSAVYLCASSLGQTAYEQYFGPGTRLTVT.

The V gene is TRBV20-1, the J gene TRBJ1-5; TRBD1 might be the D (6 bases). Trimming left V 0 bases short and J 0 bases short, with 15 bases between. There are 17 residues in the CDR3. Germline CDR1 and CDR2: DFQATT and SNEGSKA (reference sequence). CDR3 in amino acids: CSARDRNRALSNQPQHF. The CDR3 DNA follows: TGCAGTGCTAGAGATAGAAACAGGGCCCTTAGCAATCAGCCCCAGCATTTT.

The CDR3 sequence is CASSRTGTSVGDTQYF. The CDR3 DNA is TGCGCCAGCAGCCGGACCGGGACTAGCGTTGGAGATACGCAGTATTTT. The chain couples TRBV4-3 to TRBJ2-3; 10 bases are a match to TRBD2. This CDR3 spans 16 amino acids. Germline loops: CDR1 LGHNA, CDR2 YSLEER. V was clipped by 4 bases and J by 5 bases; unmatched bases: 9.

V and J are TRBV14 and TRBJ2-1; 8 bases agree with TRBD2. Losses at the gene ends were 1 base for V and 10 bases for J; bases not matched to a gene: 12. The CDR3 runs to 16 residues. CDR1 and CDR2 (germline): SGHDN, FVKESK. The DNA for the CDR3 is TGTGCCAGCAGCCAAGGGGGAGCGGGGGCCCAAAGGGAGCAGTTCTTC. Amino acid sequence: CASSQGGAGAQREQFF.

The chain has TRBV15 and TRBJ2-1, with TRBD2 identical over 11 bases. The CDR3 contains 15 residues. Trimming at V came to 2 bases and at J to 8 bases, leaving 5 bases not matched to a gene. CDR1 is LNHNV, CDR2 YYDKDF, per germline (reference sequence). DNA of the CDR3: TGTGCCACCAGCAGACTAGCGGGGGGATCAGATGAGCAGTTCTTC. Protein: CATSRLAGGSDEQFF.

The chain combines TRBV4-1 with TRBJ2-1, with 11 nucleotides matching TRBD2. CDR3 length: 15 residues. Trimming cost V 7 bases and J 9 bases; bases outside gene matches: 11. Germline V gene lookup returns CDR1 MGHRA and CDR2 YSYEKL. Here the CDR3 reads CASTPTSGAQGEQFF. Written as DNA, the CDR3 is TGCGCCAGCACCCCGACTAGCGGGGCCCAAGGTGAGCAGTTCTTC.

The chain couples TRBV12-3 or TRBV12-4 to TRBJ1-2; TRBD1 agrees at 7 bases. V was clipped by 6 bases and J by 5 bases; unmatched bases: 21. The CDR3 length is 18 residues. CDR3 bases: TGTGCCAGCAGCTGGACAGGCGGAGGCACCCAGGGGGTATATGGCTACACCTTC. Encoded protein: CASSWTGGGTQGVYGYTF.

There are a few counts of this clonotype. The CDR3 DNA reads TGTGCCAGCAGACGAATTACTAGCGGGAGGTACCAAGAGACCCAGTACTTC. This codes for CASRRITSGRYQETQYF. The V and J genes are TRBV6-6 and TRBJ2-5; 12 bases map to TRBD2. V lost 6 bases and J lost 0; bases outside the gene matches: 8. The CDR3 covers 17 residues. Germline V gene lookup returns CDR1 MNHNY and CDR2 SVGAGI (reference sequence).

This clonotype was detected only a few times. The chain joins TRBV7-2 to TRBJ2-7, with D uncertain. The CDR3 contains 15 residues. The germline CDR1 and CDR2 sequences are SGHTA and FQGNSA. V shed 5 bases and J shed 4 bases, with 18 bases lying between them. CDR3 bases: TGTGCCAGCAGCCCCAACCTCCGGTCCACTTACGAGCAGTACTTC. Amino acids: CASSPNLRSTYEQYF.

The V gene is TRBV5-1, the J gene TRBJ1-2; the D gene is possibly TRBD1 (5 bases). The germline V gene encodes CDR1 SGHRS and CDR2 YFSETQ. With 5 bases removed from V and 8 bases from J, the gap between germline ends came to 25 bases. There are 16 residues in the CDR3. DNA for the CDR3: TGCGCCAGCAGAGGGACGACGGTTCGCTGGGATTGGGGCTACACCTTC. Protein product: CASRGTTVRWDWGYTF.

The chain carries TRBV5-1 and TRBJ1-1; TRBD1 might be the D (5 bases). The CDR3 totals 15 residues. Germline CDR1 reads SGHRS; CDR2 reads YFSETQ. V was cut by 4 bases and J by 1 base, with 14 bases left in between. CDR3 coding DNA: TGCGCCAGCAGCCCATGGTGGGGGAGGAACACTGAAGCTTTCTTT. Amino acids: CASSPWWGRNTEAFF.